The sequence of this T cell receptor (beta chain) was determined in a study of T cell responses to AZD1222 COVID-19 vaccine. The junction had 6 bases not matched to a gene; V was cut back by 6 bases and J by 5 bases. From germline, CDR1 is SGHAT and CDR2 FQNNGV. The CDR3 loop spans 13 amino acids. The assay was immunoSEQ multiplex PCR, and TCRdb's table has in-frame clones only and misses some. The sample lists 140,000 or so clones, 80% to 90% seen once, with 1.5% to 2% in the top ten. This clone appeared a single time. Antigen unknown. The study, taken as a whole, reports: The span of vaccine-associated CD4 TCRs extended across spike, with dominance at 160-218 and 743-854. Donor demographics were predominantly white British with a female majority; clonal diversity may be underestimated. Within unmutated variant regions lay the reported targets of nearly half of spike-specific TCRs.

This chain joins TRBV11-2 and TRBJ1-1, with 7 bases aligning to TRBD1. The origin of this receptor is an adult in good health. The material was peripheral blood, obtained on day 0 of AZD1222 vaccination. CDR3 DNA: TGTGCCAGCAGTTCCGGGACAGATACTGAAGCTTTCTTT. This sequence encodes CASSSGTDTEAFF.